The clone carrying this T cell receptor beta chain was found a few times. Its target is not known. The data derive from a study of Graves' ophthalmopathy and Graves' hyperthyroidism. Broader study findings: Built on 13 signatures, a model told ophthalmopathy apart from stable hyperthyroidism with about 91% sensitivity and almost 84% specificity.

This CDR3 comprises 15 residues. The V end was cut by 2 bases, the J end by 0 bases, with 10 bases between. Amplification targeted the TCR beta CDR3 regions, with RNA transcripts as the source material. HTBI primers were used in a first-round RT-PCR, which preceded a second-round multiplex PCR. From the multiplex PCR reads, TCRdb called clonotypes with MiXCR, one entry per CDR3 protein. The data contain about 400,000 distinct CDR3 sequences, about 18% of them singletons. The chain combines TRBV12-3 or TRBV12-4 with TRBJ1-1; unclear D gene. The sample consisted of peripheral blood. This sequence originates from a woman younger than 30 with Graves' ophthalmopathy. In nucleotides, the CDR3 is TGTGCCAGCAGTTTAATCGGCCGAGTGAACACTGAAGCTTTCTTT. Encoded protein: CASSLIGRVNTEAFF.